What follows are 13 T cell receptor beta chains derived from one specimen sequenced in a study of blood T cells in healthy people across ages. A second PCR, run for about 7 to 11 cycles, used a sample-barcoded 5' primer plus a J-beta primer mix. TCRdb used MiXCR to reprocess the 5' RACE reads, holding one entry per CDR3 protein. The sample consists of roughly 700,000 distinct CDR3 sequences, 45% to 50% of them appearing once. The sequenced sample was blood. All receptors derive from a woman aged 55-69 years in good health.

The chain uses TRBV30 and TRBJ2-1, with D unresolved. The J call is in doubt because the DNA end fits TRBJ2-7 better. Germline assignment: CDR1 GTSNPN and CDR2 SVGIG (reference sequence). The CDR3 runs 14 residues. The CDR3 DNA follows: TGTGCCTGGAGTTTTCAGAGCTCCTACAATGAGCAGTACTTC. This encodes CAWSFQSSYNEQYF.

The J gene is TRBJ2-5, the V gene TRBV29-1; 9 bases align to TRBD2. The CDR3 totals 12 residues. Unmatched junction bases numbered 4, after V lost 7 bases and J lost 4 bases. CDR1 and CDR2 (germline): SQVTM, ANQGSEA. CDR3 in DNA: TGCAGCGCCGGGACTAGCAGAGAGACCCAGTACTTC. It encodes CSAGTSRETQYF.

A note on this clonotype: The junction departs from the called germline gene at one end, perhaps through a read error. The chain recombines TRBV7-2 with TRBJ2-4; 7 nucleotides match TRBD2. The CDR3 runs 16 residues. Looked up from germline, CDR1 is SGHTA and CDR2 is FQGNSA. DNA of the CDR3: TGTGCCAGCAGGGCGGGGGAACCCGTAGCCAAAAACATTCAGTGCTTC. Translating it yields CASRAGEPVAKNIQCF.

The rearrangement uses TRBV10-3 and TRBJ2-3; 7 bases align to TRBD2. The V gene end was trimmed by 3 bases and the J gene end by 3 bases; junction bases not matched to a gene: 3. Per germline, CDR1 ENHRY and CDR2 SYGVKD. The CDR3 spans 14 residues. This chain's CDR3 is CAISDGGGTDTQYF. The CDR3 DNA reads as TGTGCCATCAGTGACGGGGGAGGGACAGATACGCAGTATTTT.

There are a few counts of this clonotype. The chain links TRBV10-3 to TRBJ2-1, with 10 bases fitting TRBD2. The CDR3 covers 16 residues. V lost 6 bases to trimming and J lost 6 bases; unmatched junction nucleotides: 11. Germline V CDR1 and CDR2: ENHRY, SYGVKD. CDR3 amino acids: CAIRGSGTSELNEQFF. The CDR3 DNA follows: TGTGCCATCAGGGGTTCTGGGACTAGCGAGCTCAATGAGCAGTTCTTC.

The chain is built from TRBV29-1 and TRBJ1-2; D call uncertain. The CDR3 loop spans 13 amino acids. From germline, CDR1 is SQVTM and CDR2 ANQGSEA. Trimming pared 6 bases from V and 2 bases from J, leaving 13 bases between. CDR3: CSVTPNINYGYTF. In nucleotides, the CDR3 is TGCAGCGTGACCCCCAATATAAACTATGGCTACACCTTC.

The chain joins TRBV30 to TRBJ2-7; 13 bases are shared with TRBD2. The CDR3 loop spans 15 amino acids. Losses at the gene ends were 5 bases for V and 7 bases for J; bases not matched to a gene: 11. Germline V gives CDR1 GTSNPN, CDR2 SVGIG (reference sequence). The CDR3 bases are TGTGCCTGGGACGTGACTAGCGGGGGGTACAATGAGCAGTACTTC. Its protein is CAWDVTSGGYNEQYF.

This clonotype was observed a handful of times. The V gene is TRBV12-3 or TRBV12-4, the J gene TRBJ2-3, with 7 positions matching TRBD1. V shed 1 base and J 4 bases; nucleotides not matched to a gene: 8. This CDR3 region has 16 residues. The CDR3 bases are TGTGCCAGCAGTTTAGGGCGACAGGGTCGTGCAGATACGCAGTATTTT. Protein sequence: CASSLGRQGRADTQYF.

The V and J genes are TRBV20-1 and TRBJ2-1; 7 bases fit TRBD2. Germline V lookup: CDR1 DFQATT, CDR2 SNEGSKA (reference sequence). Trimming removed 1 base from V and 8 bases from J; junction bases left unmatched: 17. CDR3 size: 17 residues. DNA of the CDR3: TGCAGTGCTAGAGCGGGCTACGGGCGGGAGTTTCGCCATGAGCAGTTCTTC. Translation gives CSARAGYGREFRHEQFF.

A remark on this clonotype: A much larger clone differs from this one at a single base, so this may be a read error. The chain combines TRBV10-3 with TRBJ2-1; 7 bases map to TRBD1. Germline values: CDR1 ENHRY, CDR2 SYGVKD. This CDR3 is 14 amino acids long. CDR3 amino acids: CAIKRETGLNERFF. Here the CDR3 DNA reads TGTGCCATCAAGAGAGAGACAGGGCTCAATGAGCGGTTCTTC.

The chain joins TRBV7-2 to TRBJ2-5, with 9 positions matching TRBD2. The DNA end favors TRBJ2-7, so the J call may be wrong. Germline CDR1 SGHTA, CDR2 FQGNSA. This CDR3 is 15 amino acids long. The CDR3 spells CASSPRLAGGFEQYF. The CDR3 region has the DNA TGTGCCAGCAGCCCTAGGTTGGCGGGAGGGTTCGAGCAGTACTTC.

The rearrangement links TRBV20-1 to TRBJ2-1, with D maybe TRBD1 (5 bases). V lost 7 bases and J 0 bases, leaving 16 bases between the germline ends. Germline CDR1 reads DFQATT; CDR2 reads SNEGSKA (reference sequence). The CDR3 spans 15 residues. CDR3 DNA: TGCAGTGTAAGGGGCGCCTACGACTCCTACAATGAGCAGTTCTTC. Protein product: CSVRGAYDSYNEQFF.

The chain links TRBV24-1 to TRBJ2-3; D is possibly TRBD1 or TRBD2 (5 bases each). The CDR3 contains 16 residues. V lost 4 bases and J 6 bases, leaving 19 bases between the germline ends. From germline, CDR1 is KGHDR and CDR2 SFDVKD. CDR3 loop: CATSDPGTEGRDTQYF. Written as DNA, the CDR3 is TGTGCCACCAGTGACCCCGGGACCGAAGGCCGGGATACGCAGTATTTT.